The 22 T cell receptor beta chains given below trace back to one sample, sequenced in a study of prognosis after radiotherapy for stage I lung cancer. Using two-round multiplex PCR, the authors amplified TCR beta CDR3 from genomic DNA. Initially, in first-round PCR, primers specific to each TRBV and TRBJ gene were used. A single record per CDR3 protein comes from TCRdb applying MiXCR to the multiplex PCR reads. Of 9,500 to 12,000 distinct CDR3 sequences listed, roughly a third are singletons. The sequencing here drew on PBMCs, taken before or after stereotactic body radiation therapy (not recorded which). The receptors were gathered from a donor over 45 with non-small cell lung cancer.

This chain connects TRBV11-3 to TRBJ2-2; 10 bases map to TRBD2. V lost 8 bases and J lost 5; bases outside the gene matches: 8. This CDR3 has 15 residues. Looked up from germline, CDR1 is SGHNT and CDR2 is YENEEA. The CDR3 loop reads CASRSGRAGTGELFF. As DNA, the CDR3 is TGTGCCAGCCGGAGCGGGAGGGCGGGGACCGGGGAGCTGTTTTTT.

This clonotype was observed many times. This CDR3 reads CATSDNLAGGDEQYF. The CDR3 bases are TGTGCCACCAGTGATAACCTAGCGGGCGGTGACGAGCAGTACTTC. The genes are TRBV24-1 and TRBJ2-7; 8 nucleotides agree with TRBD2. The trim removed 3 bases at V and 5 bases at J, leaving 8 bases unmatched. Germline CDR1 KGHDR, CDR2 SFDVKD. This CDR3 has 15 amino acids.

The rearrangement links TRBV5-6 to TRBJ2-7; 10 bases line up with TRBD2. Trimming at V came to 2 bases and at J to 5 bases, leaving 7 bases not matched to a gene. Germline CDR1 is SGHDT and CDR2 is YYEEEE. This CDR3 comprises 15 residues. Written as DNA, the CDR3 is TGTGCCAGCAGCTTTACAGCGGGAGGGCCCCACGAGCAGTACTTC. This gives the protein CASSFTAGGPHEQYF.

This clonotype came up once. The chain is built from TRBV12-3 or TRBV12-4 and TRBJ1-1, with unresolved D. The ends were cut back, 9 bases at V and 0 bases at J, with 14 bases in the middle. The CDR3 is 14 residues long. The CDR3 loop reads CASLSGVLNTEAFF. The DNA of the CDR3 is TGTGCCAGTTTGAGCGGGGTCCTGAACACTGAAGCTTTCTTT.

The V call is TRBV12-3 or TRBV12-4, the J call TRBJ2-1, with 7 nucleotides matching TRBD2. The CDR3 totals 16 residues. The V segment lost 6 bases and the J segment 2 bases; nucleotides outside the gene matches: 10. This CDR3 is CASSSLAFIPYNEQFF. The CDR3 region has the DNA TGTGCCAGCAGCTCACTAGCGTTTATCCCCTACAATGAGCAGTTCTTC.

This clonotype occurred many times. The CDR3 bases are TGTGCCAGCAGCTACCGGGACGGTAATGAAAAACTGTTTTTT. It codes for CASSYRDGNEKLFF. The chain joins TRBV5-4 to TRBJ1-4, with a weak D call TRBD1 (5 bases). The CDR3 length is 14 residues. The germline V gene has CDR1 SGHNT and CDR2 YYREEE (reference sequence). Trimming removed 3 bases at V and 4 bases at J, with 10 bases between.

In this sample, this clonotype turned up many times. CDR3 residues: CAISESGDRGEAFF. As DNA, the CDR3 is TGTGCCATCAGTGAGTCAGGGGATAGGGGGGAAGCTTTCTTT. V and J are TRBV10-3 and TRBJ1-1, with D maybe TRBD1 (6 bases). CDR1 and CDR2 (germline): ENHRY, SYGVKD. This CDR3 is built from 14 residues. Trimming removed 0 bases at V and 8 bases at J, with 13 bases between.

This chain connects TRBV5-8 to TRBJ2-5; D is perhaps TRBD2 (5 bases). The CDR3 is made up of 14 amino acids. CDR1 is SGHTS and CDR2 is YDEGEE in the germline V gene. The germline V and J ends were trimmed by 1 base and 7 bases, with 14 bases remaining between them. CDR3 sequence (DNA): TGTGCCAGCAGCTTGTCCGGCGGCGCGGGGACCCAGTACTTC. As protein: CASSLSGGAGTQYF.

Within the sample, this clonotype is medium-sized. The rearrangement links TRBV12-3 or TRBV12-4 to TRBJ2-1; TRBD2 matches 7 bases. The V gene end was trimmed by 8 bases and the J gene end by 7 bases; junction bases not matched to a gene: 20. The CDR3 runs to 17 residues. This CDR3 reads CASLTYSGPSPRNEQFF. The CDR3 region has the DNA TGTGCCAGCTTGACTTATAGCGGGCCGTCGCCTAGGAATGAGCAGTTCTTC.

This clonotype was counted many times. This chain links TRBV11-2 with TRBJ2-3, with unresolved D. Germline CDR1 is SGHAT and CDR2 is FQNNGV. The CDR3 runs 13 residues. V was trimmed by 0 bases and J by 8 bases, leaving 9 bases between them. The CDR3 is CASSLDKPGTQYF. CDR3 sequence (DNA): TGTGCCAGCAGCTTAGATAAGCCGGGTACGCAGTATTTT.

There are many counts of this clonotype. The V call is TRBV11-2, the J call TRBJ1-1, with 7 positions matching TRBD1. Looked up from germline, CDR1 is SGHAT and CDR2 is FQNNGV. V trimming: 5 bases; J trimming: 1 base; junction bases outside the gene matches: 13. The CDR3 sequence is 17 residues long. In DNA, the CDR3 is TGTGCCAGCAGCCCCCATTTAGGTGGACAGGAGAACACTGAAGCTTTCTTT. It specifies CASSPHLGGQENTEAFF.

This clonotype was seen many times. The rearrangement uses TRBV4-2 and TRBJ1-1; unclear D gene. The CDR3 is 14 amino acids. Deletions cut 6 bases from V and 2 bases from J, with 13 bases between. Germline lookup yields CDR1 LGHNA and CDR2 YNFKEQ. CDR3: CASSPSMTNTEAFF. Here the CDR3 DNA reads TGTGCCAGCAGTCCAAGTATGACTAACACTGAAGCTTTCTTT.

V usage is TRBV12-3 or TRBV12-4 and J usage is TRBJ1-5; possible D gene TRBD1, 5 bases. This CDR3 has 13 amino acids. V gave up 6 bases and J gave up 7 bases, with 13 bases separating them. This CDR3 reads CASRNQGQQPQHF. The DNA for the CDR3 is TGTGCCAGCAGAAACCAGGGTCAGCAGCCCCAGCATTTT.

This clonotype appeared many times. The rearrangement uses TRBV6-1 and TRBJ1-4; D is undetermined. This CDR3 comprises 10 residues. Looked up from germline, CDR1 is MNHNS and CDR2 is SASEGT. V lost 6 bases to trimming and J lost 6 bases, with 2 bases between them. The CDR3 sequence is CASRDEKLFF. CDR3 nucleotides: TGTGCCAGCAGAGATGAAAAACTGTTTTTT.

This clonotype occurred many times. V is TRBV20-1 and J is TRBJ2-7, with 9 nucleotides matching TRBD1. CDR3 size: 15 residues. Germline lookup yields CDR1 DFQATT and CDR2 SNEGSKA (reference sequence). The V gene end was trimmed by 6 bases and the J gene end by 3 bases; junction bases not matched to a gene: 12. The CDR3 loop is CSAKTGTGPDYEQYF. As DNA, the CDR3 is TGCAGTGCCAAGACCGGGACAGGGCCGGACTACGAGCAGTACTTC.

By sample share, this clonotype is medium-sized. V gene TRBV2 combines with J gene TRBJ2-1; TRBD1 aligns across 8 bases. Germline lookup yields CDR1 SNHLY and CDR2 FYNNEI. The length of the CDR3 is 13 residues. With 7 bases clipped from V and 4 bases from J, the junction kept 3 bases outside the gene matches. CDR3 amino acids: CASTRGRYNEQFF. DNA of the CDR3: TGTGCCAGCACCAGGGGGCGTTACAATGAGCAGTTCTTC. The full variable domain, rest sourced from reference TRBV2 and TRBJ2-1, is EPEVTQTPSHQVTQMGQEVILRCVPISNHLYFYWYRQILGQKVEFLVSFYNNEISEKSEIFDDQFSVERPDGSNFTLKIRSTKLEDSAMYFCASTRGRYNEQFFGPGTRLTVL.

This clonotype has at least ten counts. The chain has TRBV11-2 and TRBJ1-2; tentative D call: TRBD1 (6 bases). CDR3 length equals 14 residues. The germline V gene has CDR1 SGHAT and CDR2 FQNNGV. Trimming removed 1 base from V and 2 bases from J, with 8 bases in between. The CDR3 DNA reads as TGTGCCAGCAGCTTAGGACAGGCCAACTATGGCTACACCTTC. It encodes CASSLGQANYGYTF.

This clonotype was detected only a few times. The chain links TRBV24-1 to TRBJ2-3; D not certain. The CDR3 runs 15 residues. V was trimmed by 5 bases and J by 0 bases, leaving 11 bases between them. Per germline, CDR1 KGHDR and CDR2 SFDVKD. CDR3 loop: CATSGSSASTDTQYF. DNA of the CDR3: TGTGCCACCAGTGGGTCGTCAGCTAGCACAGATACGCAGTATTTT.

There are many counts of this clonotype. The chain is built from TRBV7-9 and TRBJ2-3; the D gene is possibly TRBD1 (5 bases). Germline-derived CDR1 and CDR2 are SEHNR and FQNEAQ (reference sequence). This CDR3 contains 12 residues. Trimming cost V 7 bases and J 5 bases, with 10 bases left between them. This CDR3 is CASTRVEDTQYF. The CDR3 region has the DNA TGTGCCAGCACCAGGGTTGAAGATACGCAGTATTTT. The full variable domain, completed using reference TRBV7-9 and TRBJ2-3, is DTGVSQNPRHKITKRGQNVTFRCDPISEHNRLYWYRQTLGQGPEFLTYFQNEAQLEKSRLLSDRFSAERPKGSFSTLEIQRTEQGDSAMYLCASTRVEDTQYFGPGTRLTVL.

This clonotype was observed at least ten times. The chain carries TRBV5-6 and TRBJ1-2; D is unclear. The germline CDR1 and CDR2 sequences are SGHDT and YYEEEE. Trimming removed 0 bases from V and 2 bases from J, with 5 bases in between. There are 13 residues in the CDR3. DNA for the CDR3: TGTGCCAGCAGCTTGGTACAGAACTATGGCTACACCTTC. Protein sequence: CASSLVQNYGYTF.

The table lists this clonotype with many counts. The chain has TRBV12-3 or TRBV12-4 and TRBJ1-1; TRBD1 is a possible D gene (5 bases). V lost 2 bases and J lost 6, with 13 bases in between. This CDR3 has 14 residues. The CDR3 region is CASSLQGISPEAFF. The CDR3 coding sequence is TGTGCCAGCAGTTTACAGGGTATTTCCCCTGAAGCTTTCTTT.

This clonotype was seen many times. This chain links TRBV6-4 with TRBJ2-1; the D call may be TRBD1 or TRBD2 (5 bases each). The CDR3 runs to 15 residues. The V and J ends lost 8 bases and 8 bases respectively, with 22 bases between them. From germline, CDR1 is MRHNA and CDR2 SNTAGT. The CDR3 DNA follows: TGTGCCAGCCGCGAGGGGCCCGGGGCGACCGATGAGCAGTTCTTC. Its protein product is CASREGPGATDEQFF.